Presented here are 18 T cell receptor beta chains from one specimen sequenced in a study of T cell responses to AZD1222 COVID-19 vaccine. Some clones are missing from TCRdb's copy, which holds only in-frame ones; the method was immunoSEQ multiplex PCR. The sample holds roughly 65,000 clones, around four fifths seen once. The sequenced sample was peripheral blood, obtained 28 days after the second AZD1222 dose. The receptors originated from an adult who received the AZD1222 COVID-19 vaccine.

The genes are TRBV10-3 and TRBJ1-5, with no clear D. The CDR3 length is 14 residues. CDR1 and CDR2 from the germline V gene are ENHRY and SYGVKD. V shed 0 bases and J shed 9 bases, with 12 bases lying between them. CDR3 bases: TGTGCCATCAGTGAGTCAAGGGAATCAGGGCCCCAGCATTTT. Protein: CAISESRESGPQHF.

The rearrangement joins TRBV6-5 to TRBJ1-1, with D possibly matching TRBD1 (5 bases). Germline-derived CDR1 and CDR2 are MNHEY and SVGAGI. There are 12 residues in the CDR3. Between the trimmed V and J ends, which lost 6 bases and 8 bases, there was a span of 13 bases. CDR3: CASSRHQGEAFF. CDR3 DNA: TGTGCCAGCAGCAGACACCAGGGAGAAGCTTTCTTT.

The genes are TRBV14 and TRBJ1-2; 8 bases line up with TRBD1. CDR1 SGHDN and CDR2 FVKESK come from the germline V gene. The trim removed 4 bases at V and 4 bases at J, leaving 11 bases unmatched. This CDR3 comprises 16 residues. CDR3 nucleotides: TGTGCCAGCAGCCCTAGCTGGACAGGGCTAGTCTATGGCTACACCTTC. It codes for CASSPSWTGLVYGYTF.

The chain couples TRBV28 to TRBJ2-7, with 7 positions matching TRBD1. The germline V gene has CDR1 MDHEN and CDR2 SYDVKM. This CDR3 is built from 14 residues. J was trimmed by 7 bases and V by 6 bases; bases with no gene match: 12. The DNA for the CDR3 is TGTGCCAGCAGCCCTCCCGGGACAGCTACAGAGCAGTACTTC. Its protein product is CASSPPGTATEQYF.

The J gene is TRBJ1-2, the V gene TRBV6-2 or TRBV6-3; 9 positions match TRBD1. The CDR3 has 13 amino acids. Per the germline V gene, CDR1 is MNHEY and CDR2 is SVGEGT. J was trimmed by 6 bases and V by 6 bases; bases with no gene match: 5. The CDR3 DNA reads TGTGCCAGCAGGCCTACAGGGGGCGATGGCTACACCTTC. Its translation: CASRPTGGDGYTF.

This chain connects TRBV19 to TRBJ1-6, with D uncertain. Germline CDR1 LNHDA, CDR2 SQIVND (reference sequence). The CDR3 spans 15 residues. Trimming took 0 bases from V and 6 from J, leaving 9 bases between them. Here the CDR3 DNA reads TGTGCCAGTAGTATAGACCCGGGGATTAATTCACCCCTCCACTTT. Its translation: CASSIDPGINSPLHF.

The rearrangement uses TRBV12-3 or TRBV12-4 and TRBJ2-7; either TRBD1 or TRBD2 may fit D (5 bases each). Trimming removed 9 bases from V and 4 bases from J, with 16 bases in between. This CDR3 is built from 13 residues. The CDR3 loop reads CASRGAGDYEQYF. The CDR3 DNA follows: TGTGCCAGTCGGGGCGCAGGCGATTACGAGCAGTACTTC.

J is TRBJ1-2 and V is TRBV11-2; D is uncertain. Trimming cost V 2 bases and J 0 bases, with 13 bases left between them. Germline V gives CDR1 SGHAT, CDR2 FQNNGV. CDR3 size: 16 residues. CDR3 loop: CASSLSRQAANYGYTF. Here the CDR3 DNA reads TGTGCCAGCAGCTTAAGTCGGCAGGCAGCTAACTATGGCTACACCTTC.

The chain carries TRBV3-1 (or the pseudogene TRBV3-2) and TRBJ1-1; D gene uncertain. Germline values: CDR1 LGHDT, CDR2 YNNKEL (reference sequence). The CDR3 length is 13 residues. V shed 1 base and J shed 4 bases, with 7 bases lying between them. The CDR3 region is CASSQAQATEAFF. The CDR3 DNA reads as TGTGCCAGCAGCCAAGCGCAGGCCACTGAAGCTTTCTTT.

J is TRBJ1-2 and V is TRBV6-5, with 9 nucleotides matching TRBD1. The CDR3 runs to 14 residues. The junction had 7 bases not matched to a gene; V was cut back by 7 bases and J by 4 bases. Looked up from germline, CDR1 is MNHEY and CDR2 is SVGAGI. The CDR3 sequence is CASIPGQGSYGYTF. The CDR3 DNA follows: TGTGCCAGCATCCCGGGACAGGGTTCCTATGGCTACACCTTC.

This clone was found once. J is TRBJ1-2 and V is TRBV7-9; D call uncertain. Trimming removed 3 bases from V and 7 bases from J, with 12 bases in between. Germline V gene data show CDR1 as SEHNR and CDR2 as FQNEAQ (reference sequence). The CDR3 length is 13 residues. The CDR3 region is CASSFSHLSGYTF. The CDR3 bases are TGTGCCAGCAGCTTTTCACATCTCAGTGGCTACACCTTC.

The chain employs TRBV6-5 and TRBJ1-6, with TRBD1 as a possible D gene (6 bases). Trimming left V 3 bases short and J 8 bases short, with 14 bases between. The length of the CDR3 is 15 residues. CDR1 MNHEY and CDR2 SVGAGI come from the germline V gene. The chain's CDR3 is CASSYRAGQDSPLHF. CDR3 DNA: TGTGCCAGCAGTTATCGGGCGGGACAAGATTCACCCCTCCACTTT.

The rearrangement joins TRBV7-8 to TRBJ2-7; 11 nucleotides align to TRBD2. Germline V gene data show CDR1 as SGHVS and CDR2 as FQNEAQ. After removal of 2 bases from V and 4 bases from J, the junction contained 4 bases not matched to a gene. CDR3 length equals 15 residues. The CDR3 sequence: CASSLTGTSGYEQYF. CDR3 DNA sequence: TGTGCCAGCAGCTTAACCGGGACTAGCGGTTACGAGCAGTACTTC.

The rearrangement joins TRBV6-6 to TRBJ1-1; a possible D gene is TRBD1 (6 bases). CDR1 and CDR2 from the germline V gene are MNHNY and SVGAGI (reference sequence). This CDR3 is 15 amino acids long. With 2 bases removed from V and 3 bases from J, the gap between germline ends came to 13 bases. CDR3 sequence: CASSYGGGADTEAFF. The CDR3 bases are TGTGCCAGCAGTTACGGCGGGGGCGCGGACACTGAAGCTTTCTTT.

The chain couples TRBV6-1 to TRBJ1-5; 8 bases are a match to TRBD1. J was trimmed by 5 bases and V by 3 bases; bases with no gene match: 0. The CDR3 extends over 13 amino acids. Germline CDR1 and CDR2: MNHNS and SASEGT. The CDR3 DNA is TGTGCCAGCAGTGAGACAGGGGATCAGCCCCAGCATTTT. Encoded protein: CASSETGDQPQHF.

The V call is TRBV12-3 or TRBV12-4, the J call TRBJ2-7, with no clear D. Trimming took off 1 base at V and 6 bases at J, with 4 bases between the two ends. The CDR3 spans 11 residues. The CDR3 coding sequence is TGTGCCAGCAGTTTAGGGCTCGAGCAGTACTTC. It codes for CASSLGLEQYF.

V usage is TRBV11-3 and J usage is TRBJ2-5; D gene unclear. Germline-derived CDR1 and CDR2 are SGHNT and YENEEA. V lost 5 bases to trimming and J lost 3 bases, with 16 bases between them. The CDR3 is made up of 15 amino acids. The CDR3 reads CASSPNIGQKETQYF. The CDR3 nucleotides read TGTGCCAGCAGCCCCAACATTGGGCAGAAAGAGACCCAGTACTTC.

CDR3: CASSGGYEQYF. CDR3 DNA sequence: TGCGCCAGCAGCGGGGGATACGAGCAGTACTTC. The V gene is TRBV5-1, the J gene TRBJ2-7, with D perhaps TRBD1 or TRBD2 (5 bases each). Germline CDR1 reads SGHRS; CDR2 reads YFSETQ. V lost 4 bases to trimming and J lost 4 bases, with 6 bases between them. The CDR3 sequence is 11 residues long.